This T cell receptor beta chain was identified during a study of blood T cell repertoires in COVID-19. At the level of the study: COVID-19 samples from acute and convalescent phases originated in the United States, Italy and Spain. PBMCs, B-cell-depleted T cells, or T cells were the source of the cDNA or gDNA that made up the material.

Per the original data handling: Reference gene primer amplification gave nucleated cell count estimates. Profiled with immunoSEQ multiplex PCR; TCRdb holds only in-frame clones, not every one. The D gene and trimming were derived from the DNA, and the V and J assignments and clone size from that table. In the table there are approximately 170,000 clones, about 88% of which are singletons. Looked up from germline, CDR1 is SEHNR and CDR2 is FQNEAQ (reference sequence). V lost 5 bases to trimming and J lost 6 bases; unmatched junction nucleotides: 5. The CDR3 runs 14 residues. The sequencing input was peripheral blood. The receptor was isolated from a man aged 55 to 70 with acute or convalescent COVID-19. The gene calls are TRBV7-9 and TRBJ1-4; TRBD1 matches at 8 bases. CDR3 in DNA: TGTGCCAGCAGCCCAGACAGGGGTGATGAAAAACTGTTTTTT. Amino acids: CASSPDRGDEKLFF.